The clone carrying this TCR beta chain was detected ten times or more. A TCRbeta library incorporating unique molecular identifiers was prepared. TCRdb reprocessed the PCR reads with MiXCR, giving one entry per CDR3 protein. The sample contains about 640,000 distinct CDR3 sequences, 16% of which appear only once. The sample belongs to a study of T-cell reconstitution after alpha-beta-depleted transplantation in children. V lost 0 bases and J 7 bases, leaving 9 bases between the germline ends. The germline gives CDR1 DFQATT, CDR2 SNEGSKA (reference sequence). CDR3 size: 13 residues. The material sequenced was PBMCs from the stem cell graft donor, taken from the stem cell graft. This receptor was obtained from a human donor who donated a stem cell graft to a child with acute myeloid leukemia. The chain couples TRBV20-1 to TRBJ1-4; no firm D call. CDR3 nucleotides: TGCAGTGCTAGAGATTTAGGGTCTGAAAAACTGTTTTTT. Its translation is CSARDLGSEKLFF.